This passage covers 25 T cell receptor beta chains from one sample sequenced in a study of cytomegalovirus exposure and HLA in healthy donors. The PCR made use of 60 Vbeta and 13 Jbeta primers. Sequencing used immunoSEQ multiplex PCR; TCRdb keeps in-frame clones, though not all of them. The sample carries some 150,000 clones, roughly 80% recorded once. Sequenced: PBMCs. Receptor source: a female donor in good health and CMV-seronegative.

The chain carries TRBV19 and TRBJ1-6; TRBD1 matches 9 bases. Per germline, CDR1 LNHDA and CDR2 SQIVND (reference sequence). V dropped 3 bases and J dropped 10; count of bases not matched to a gene: 7. The CDR3 runs to 15 residues. The CDR3 protein is CASSIKGQGGSPLHF. In DNA, the CDR3 is TGTGCCAGTAGTATTAAGGGACAGGGAGGGTCACCCCTCCACTTT.

This clone was seen a few times. V is TRBV6-1 and J is TRBJ1-2, with 9 positions matching TRBD1. CDR1 is MNHNS, CDR2 SASEGT, per germline. CDR3 length: 14 amino acids. Trimming cost V 4 bases and J 6 bases; bases outside gene matches: 6. The CDR3 coding sequence is TGTGCCAGCAGTGTCTGGACAGGGGAGAATGGCTACACCTTC. This encodes CASSVWTGENGYTF.

This chain joins TRBV2 and TRBJ2-1; TRBD2 aligns across 10 bases. Per the germline V gene, CDR1 is SNHLY and CDR2 is FYNNEI. The CDR3 contains 15 residues. The J segment lost 9 bases and the V segment lost 4 bases, leaving 9 bases of the junction unmatched. In nucleotides, the CDR3 is TGTGCCAGCAGTGTAGAGCGGGAGGGCCTAGGTGAGCAGTTCTTC. This translates into CASSVEREGLGEQFF.

The chain uses TRBV7-8 and TRBJ2-1; D is unresolved. The germline CDR1 and CDR2 sequences are SGHVS and FQNEAQ. This CDR3 spans 11 amino acids. Trimming shortened V by 2 bases and J by 10 bases, and 6 bases separated the two germline ends. The CDR3 is CASSLLSEQFF. The CDR3, as DNA: TGTGCCAGCAGCTTATTGTCGGAGCAGTTCTTC.

In its sample, this clone was seen a few times. The rearrangement uses TRBV15 and TRBJ2-7; D is uncertain. CDR1 LNHNV and CDR2 YYDKDF come from the germline V gene (reference sequence). The CDR3 has 17 amino acids. The V and J ends lost 0 bases and 7 bases respectively, with 22 bases between them. The CDR3 region is CATSRDLSGSSLDEQYF. The CDR3 DNA follows: TGTGCCACCAGCAGAGATCTTTCAGGATCCAGTTTGGATGAGCAGTACTTC.

The chain combines TRBV7-3 with TRBJ2-7; 8 nucleotides line up with TRBD1. J lost 0 bases, V lost 4 bases, and 5 bases had no gene match. The germline gives CDR1 SGHTA, CDR2 FQGTGA. The CDR3 is made up of 15 amino acids. CDR3 in amino acids: CASSSGTGASYEQYF. The CDR3 bases are TGTGCCAGCAGCTCCGGGACAGGAGCCTCCTACGAGCAGTACTTC.

The rearrangement uses TRBV11-3 and TRBJ2-5, with D perhaps matching TRBD2 (6 bases). V was shortened by 3 bases and J by 5 bases, with 16 bases between the two germline ends. This CDR3 contains 15 residues. The germline V gene has CDR1 SGHNT and CDR2 YENEEA. The CDR3 here is CASSFSGFGGETQYF. The CDR3 nucleotides read TGTGCCAGCAGCTTTAGCGGTTTCGGAGGGGAGACCCAGTACTTC. Filled out from reference TRBV11-3 and TRBJ2-5, the complete variable domain reads EAGVVQSPRYKIIEKKQPVAFWCNPISGHNTLYWYLQNLGQGPELLIRYENEEAVDDSQLPKDRFSAERLKGVDSTLKIQPAELGDSAVYLCASSFSGFGGETQYFGPGTRLLVL.

This clone was detected once. V is TRBV7-8 and J is TRBJ2-7, with unresolved D. The V and J ends lost 1 base and 0 bases respectively, with 7 bases between them. Per germline, CDR1 SGHVS and CDR2 FQNEAQ. The CDR3 sequence is 14 residues long. CDR3 protein: CASSLDLASYEQYF. The CDR3 DNA is TGTGCCAGCAGCTTAGATTTAGCCTCCTACGAGCAGTACTTC.

DNA for the CDR3: TGTGCCAGCAGCAGCGGGGGGCCTACCTACGAGCAGTACTTC. It encodes CASSSGGPTYEQYF. The chain is built from TRBV6-6 and TRBJ2-7; 9 bases match TRBD2. Germline V gene sequence: CDR1 MNHNY, CDR2 SVGAGI (reference sequence). J was trimmed by 2 bases and V by 6 bases; bases with no gene match: 5. The CDR3 consists of 14 residues.

V gene TRBV6-1 combines with J gene TRBJ1-2; D call uncertain. From germline, CDR1 is MNHNS and CDR2 SASEGT. Trimming removed 6 bases at V and 4 bases at J, with 15 bases between. The CDR3 sequence is 14 residues long. As DNA, the CDR3 is TGTGCCAGCAGCCGGGAAGCCCTCCTCTATGGCTACACCTTC. The encoded protein is CASSREALLYGYTF.

This clone was seen a few times. This chain connects TRBV7-2 to TRBJ2-1, with D maybe TRBD2 (6 bases). Germline-derived CDR1 and CDR2 are SGHTA and FQGNSA. This CDR3 is built from 15 residues. With 3 bases removed from V and 7 bases from J, the gap between germline ends came to 16 bases. The CDR3 nucleotides read TGTGCCAGCAGCTTGCTAGCGCATTCAGGAAATGAGCAGTTCTTC. Translation gives CASSLLAHSGNEQFF.

This clone has only a few counts. The gene calls are TRBV18 and TRBJ1-4; TRBD1 might be the D (6 bases). Deletions cut 0 bases from V and 5 bases from J, with 19 bases between. The CDR3 spans 18 residues. Germline lookup yields CDR1 KGHSH and CDR2 LQKENI. The CDR3 here is CASSPPQGRRAHNEKLFF. DNA for the CDR3: TGTGCCAGCTCACCACCGCAGGGGCGGAGAGCGCACAATGAAAAACTGTTTTTT.

This clone was observed a handful of times. The V call is TRBV5-5, the J call TRBJ2-2, with 7 bases that match TRBD1. The junction had 9 bases not matched to a gene; V was cut back by 5 bases and J by 5 bases. Germline CDR1 is SGHKS and CDR2 is YYEKEE (reference sequence). CDR3 length equals 15 residues. The CDR3 nucleotides read TGTGCCAGCAGACAAACCGGGACAGCGACCGGGGAGCTGTTTTTT. Translation: CASRQTGTATGELFF.

V and J are TRBV19 and TRBJ2-7; no clear D gene. Germline assignment: CDR1 LNHDA and CDR2 SQIVND (reference sequence). The CDR3 consists of 13 residues. With 4 bases removed from V and 6 bases from J, the gap between germline ends came to 13 bases. The CDR3 loop is CASSTTGAGEQYF. CDR3 nucleotide sequence: TGTGCCAGTAGTACTACCGGTGCTGGCGAGCAGTACTTC.

This chain connects TRBV5-6 to TRBJ2-7; D gene uncertain. The germline V gene has CDR1 SGHDT and CDR2 YYEEEE. V lost 2 bases and J lost 0, with 9 bases in between. The CDR3 runs to 14 residues. The CDR3 region has the DNA TGTGCCAGCAGCTTATTGACAAGCTCCTACGAGCAGTACTTC. Translating gives CASSLLTSSYEQYF.

The chain combines TRBV28 with TRBJ2-7, with TRBD2 identical over 8 bases. This CDR3 region has 16 residues. Germline V gives CDR1 MDHEN, CDR2 SYDVKM. V lost 5 bases, J lost 0 bases, and 9 bases stayed unmatched. The CDR3 here is CASSDYKREISYEQYF. The DNA for the CDR3 is TGTGCCAGCAGTGATTATAAGCGGGAGATCTCCTACGAGCAGTACTTC.

The count of this clone is one. V gene TRBV9 combines with J gene TRBJ2-1, with 8 bases fitting TRBD2. The germline V gene encodes CDR1 SGDLS and CDR2 YYNGEE. This CDR3 contains 16 residues. The V gene end was trimmed by 4 bases and the J gene end by 6 bases; junction bases not matched to a gene: 12. DNA of the CDR3: TGTGCCAGCAGCCCTTGGACTAGCCGGACGTTCAATGAGCAGTTCTTC. This codes for CASSPWTSRTFNEQFF.

The chain employs TRBV5-4 and TRBJ2-5, with D possibly TRBD2 on 6 matching bases. The CDR3 length is 15 residues. Germline CDR1 is SGHNT and CDR2 is YYREEE (reference sequence). V lost 0 bases, J lost 1 base, and 10 bases lay in between. This CDR3 is CASSLGAGFQETQYF. The CDR3 nucleotides read TGTGCCAGCAGCTTGGGGGCGGGGTTCCAAGAGACCCAGTACTTC.

The chain couples TRBV19 to TRBJ1-1; D is possibly TRBD1 (6 bases). The germline V gene encodes CDR1 LNHDA and CDR2 SQIVND (reference sequence). The germline V and J ends were trimmed by 7 bases and 1 base, with 13 bases remaining between them. This CDR3 spans 14 amino acids. CDR3 sequence: CASITGFRNTEAFF. The CDR3 DNA sequence: TGTGCCAGTATTACAGGGTTTAGGAACACTGAAGCTTTCTTT.

This clone was detected only once. The chain recombines TRBV9 with TRBJ2-7; 7 nucleotides agree with TRBD2. Germline V gene data show CDR1 as SGDLS and CDR2 as YYNGEE. V shed 5 bases and J 2 bases; nucleotides not matched to a gene: 7. CDR3 length: 14 residues. The DNA of the CDR3 is TGTGCCAGCAGACCCGGGGAGGGGACCTACGAGCAGTACTTC. It codes for CASRPGEGTYEQYF.

This clone was recorded only once. This rearrangement joins TRBV21-1 to TRBJ2-7; TRBD2 is taken as the D call from the table, unchecked against the DNA. TRBV21-1 is a recognized pseudogene. There are 16 residues in the CDR3. The CDR3 loop reads CASSTRGTPKDDEQYF. CDR3 coding DNA: TGTGCCAGCAGCACCCGGGGGACCCCCAAGGACGACGAGCAGTACTTC.

The rearrangement joins TRBV5-6 to TRBJ1-1; D is unresolved. Germline V gives CDR1 SGHDT, CDR2 YYEEEE. The ends were cut back, 1 base at V and 7 bases at J, with 11 bases in the middle. The CDR3 is 13 residues long. The DNA for the CDR3 is TGTGCCAGCAGCTTGTCAATCGGGAATGAAGCTTTCTTT. Translating it yields CASSLSIGNEAFF.

This clone came up once. V is TRBV28 and J is TRBJ2-7, with 9 bases lining up with TRBD1. Trimming cost V 5 bases and J 3 bases; bases outside gene matches: 5. Germline V CDR1 and CDR2: MDHEN, SYDVKM. This CDR3 spans 14 amino acids. CDR3 in amino acids: CASSAPGQGYEQYF. The CDR3 DNA reads as TGTGCCAGCAGTGCCCCGGGACAGGGCTACGAGCAGTACTTC.

This clone came up a few times. Germline and junction disagree at one end, which may indicate a read error. This sequence joins TRBV7-7 and TRBJ1-1, with 11 bases fitting TRBD1. Germline loops: CDR1 SSHAT, CDR2 FNYEAQ (reference sequence). This CDR3 is 16 amino acids long. As DNA, the CDR3 is TGTGCTAGCAGCCCATGGGACAGGGGGGCGAACACTGAAGCTTTCTTT. Translation: CASSPWDRGANTEAFF.

This rearrangement joins TRBV7-9 to TRBJ2-1, with TRBD2 identical over 11 bases. Germline lookup yields CDR1 SEHNR and CDR2 FQNEAQ (reference sequence). Germline trimming cut 3 bases from V and 7 bases from J; bases unmatched to any gene: 5. This CDR3 is 15 amino acids long. The CDR3 region has the DNA TGTGCCAGCAGCTTTGAGGGACTAGCGGATAATGAGCAGTTCTTC. Translating it yields CASSFEGLADNEQFF.